This T cell receptor (beta chain) was found in a study of OX40 agonist ivuxolimab in advanced cancers. The overall study: As their treatment, patients were administered ivuxolimab, an agonistic anti-OX40 (CD134) antibody. Partial responses were observed in three patients, of whom one had hepatocellular carcinoma and two had cutaneous melanoma.

The repertoire was sequenced with immunoSEQ multiplex PCR; TCRdb's copy has only in-frame clones and lacks some. The sample records about 36,000 clones, about 81% being singletons. The CDR3 spans 17 residues. CDR1 and CDR2 (germline): WNHNN, SYGVQD (reference sequence). V lost 6 bases to trimming and J lost 7 bases, with 25 bases between them. Only a few counts were recorded for this clone. The TCR originated in an adult with an advanced solid tumor such as melanoma, head and neck, liver or kidney cancer. The genes are TRBV10-1 and TRBJ1-5; D not resolved. Specimen: CD4+ or CD8+ T cells sorted from blood, collected in a trial of the OX40 agonist ivuxolimab. This CDR3 is CASRFSAGGSGGQPQHF. The CDR3 DNA follows: TGCGCCAGCAGGTTCTCGGCCGGCGGCTCTGGAGGGCAGCCCCAGCATTTT.